This T cell receptor (beta chain) was documented in a study of T cell repertoires in cytomegalovirus infection. TCRdb reprocessed the reads via MiXCR and lists one record per CDR3 protein. Here the sample spans 110,000 or so distinct CDR3 sequences, 30% being singletons. Study-level findings and limits: Carriage of CMV together with the relevant HLA was identifiable through cumulative public TCR beta family frequency.

The sample holds a few counts of this clonotype. Its antigen is unidentified. The germline V gene encodes CDR1 SGHAT and CDR2 FQNNGV. The ends were cut back, 2 bases at V and 4 bases at J, with 23 bases in the middle. The length of the CDR3 is 19 residues. Sequencing was performed on CD8+ T cells from cultured PBMCs, taken from culture after CMV antigen stimulation. The clonotype comes from a human donor in good health (CMV status not recorded). Some clones in this sample may be carry-over from other donors' samples. The V and J genes are TRBV11-2 and TRBJ2-2, with D possibly being TRBD1 or TRBD2 (6 bases each). In DNA, the CDR3 is TGTGCCAGCAGCTTAAACCCTCGGAGCGGGTTGGGGGCCACCGGGGAGCTGTTTTTT. Protein: CASSLNPRSGLGATGELFF.